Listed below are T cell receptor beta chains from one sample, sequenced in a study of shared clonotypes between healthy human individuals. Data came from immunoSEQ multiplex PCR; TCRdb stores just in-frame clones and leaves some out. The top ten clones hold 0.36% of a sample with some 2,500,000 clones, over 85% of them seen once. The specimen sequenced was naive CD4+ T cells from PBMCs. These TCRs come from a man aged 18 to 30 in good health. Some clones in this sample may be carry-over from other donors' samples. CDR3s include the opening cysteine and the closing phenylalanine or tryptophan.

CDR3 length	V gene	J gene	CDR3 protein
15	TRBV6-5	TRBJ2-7	CASRQGGRTSYEQYF
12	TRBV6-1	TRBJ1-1	CATDRGQGEAFF
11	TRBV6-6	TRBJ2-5	CASSRRETQYF
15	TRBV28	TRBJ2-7	CASSPGTVDSYEQYF
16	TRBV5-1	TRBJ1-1	CASSPIGTGVNTEAFF
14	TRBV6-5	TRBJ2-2	CASSYSAGTGELFF
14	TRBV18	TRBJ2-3	CASSPPSSTDTQYF
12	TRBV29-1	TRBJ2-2	CSGTQGIGELFF
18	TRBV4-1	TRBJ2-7	CASSQDRSSGRSTYEQYF
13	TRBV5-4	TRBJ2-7	CASSLGSSYEQYF
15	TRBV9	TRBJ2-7	CASSVAPGPADEQYF
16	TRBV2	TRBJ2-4	CASRGRVRGIENIQYF
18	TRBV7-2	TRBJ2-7	CASSGKGLAGGASYEQYF
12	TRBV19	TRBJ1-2	CASSRGIYGYTF
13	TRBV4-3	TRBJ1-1	CASSRGQNTEAFF
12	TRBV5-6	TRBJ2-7	CASSSPGYEQYF
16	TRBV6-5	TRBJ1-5	CASSYSRQSPNQPQHF
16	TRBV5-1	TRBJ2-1	CASSSMSGSHYNEQFF
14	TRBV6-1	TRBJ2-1	CASSPILANNEQFF
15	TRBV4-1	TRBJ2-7	CASKFGERSSYEQYF
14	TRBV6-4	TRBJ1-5	CASSDGRSNQPQHF
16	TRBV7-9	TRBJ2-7	CASSLVSGTGAYEQYF
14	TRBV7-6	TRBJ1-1	CASSLGTGNTEAFF
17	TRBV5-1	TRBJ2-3	CASTLGGTGGSTDTQYF
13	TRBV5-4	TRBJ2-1	CASSFAGIGGQFF
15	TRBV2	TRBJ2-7	CASSEGAGGIYEQYF
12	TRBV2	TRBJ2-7	CASSVSHSEQYF
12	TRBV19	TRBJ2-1	CASSGQYNEQFF
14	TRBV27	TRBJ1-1	CASRPRVGNTEAFF
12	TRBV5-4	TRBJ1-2	CASSGANYGYTF
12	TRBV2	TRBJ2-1	CASVGKGNEQFF
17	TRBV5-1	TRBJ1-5	CASSLSPSAGDNQPQHF
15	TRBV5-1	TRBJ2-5	CASGRLAGGQETQYF
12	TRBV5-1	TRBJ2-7	CASTDRDYEQYF
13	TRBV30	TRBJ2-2	CAWSEYYTGELFF
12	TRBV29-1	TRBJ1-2	CSGRTGGYGYTF
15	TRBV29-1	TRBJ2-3	CSVFHGTGVTDTQYF
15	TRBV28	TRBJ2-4	CASSPDRVAKNIQYF
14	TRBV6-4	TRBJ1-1	CASSDGGPDTEAFF
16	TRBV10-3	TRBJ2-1	CAISERGQGRMDEQFF
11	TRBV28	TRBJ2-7	CASSFSFEQYF
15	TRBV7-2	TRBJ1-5	CASSLIQGFNQPQHF
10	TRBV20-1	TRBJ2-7	CSASAPEQYF
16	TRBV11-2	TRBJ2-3	CASSGRLAGDRDTQYF
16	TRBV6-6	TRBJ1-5	CASSYSAGGIYQPQHF
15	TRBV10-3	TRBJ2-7	CAISAVAGTSRSQYF
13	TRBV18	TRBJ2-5	CASSGRGRETQYF
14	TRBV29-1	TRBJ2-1	CSVEGGRPYNEQFF
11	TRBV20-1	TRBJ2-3	CSSPFTDTQYF